This T cell receptor beta chain derives from a study of Ad26.COV2.S vaccination and SARS-CoV-2 variants. Treatment denoted: some 19 received Ad26.COV2.S at low or high dose, single or two shots; about 5 received placebo; per-sample allocation not given. The study sampled participants on day 63 after the first vaccine or placebo injection. Between the trimmed V and J ends, which lost 0 bases and 6 bases, there was a span of 6 bases. From germline, CDR1 is LGHDT and CDR2 YNNKEL (reference sequence). The CDR3 length is 13 residues. This table comes from immunoSEQ multiplex PCR, and its TCRdb copy is limited to in-frame clones, with some not included. The table lists hundreds of thousands of clones, approximately 88% of them singletons.

The source material was peripheral blood, sampled in a trial of Ad26.COV2.S vaccine versus placebo. The receptor was derived from a person aged 18-65 years who received the Ad26.COV2.S COVID-19 vaccine or a placebo. The rearrangement links TRBV3-1 (or the pseudogene TRBV3-2) to TRBJ1-5; D unclear. This CDR3 reads CASSQDRVQPQHF. CDR3 nucleotides: TGTGCCAGCAGCCAAGATCGAGTTCAGCCCCAGCATTTT.